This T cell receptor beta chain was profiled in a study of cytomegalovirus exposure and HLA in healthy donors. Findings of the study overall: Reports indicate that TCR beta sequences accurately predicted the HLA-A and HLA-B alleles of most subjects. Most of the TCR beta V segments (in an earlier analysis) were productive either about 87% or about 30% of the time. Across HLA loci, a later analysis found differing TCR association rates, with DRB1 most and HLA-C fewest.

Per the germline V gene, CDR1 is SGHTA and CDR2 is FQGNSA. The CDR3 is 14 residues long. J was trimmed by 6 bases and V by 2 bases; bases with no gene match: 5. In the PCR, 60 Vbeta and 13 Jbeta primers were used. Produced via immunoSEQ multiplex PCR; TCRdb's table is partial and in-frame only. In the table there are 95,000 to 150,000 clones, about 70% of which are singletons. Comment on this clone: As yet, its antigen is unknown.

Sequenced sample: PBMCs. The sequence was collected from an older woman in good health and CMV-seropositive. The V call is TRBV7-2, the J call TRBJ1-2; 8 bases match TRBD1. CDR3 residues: CASSLWTGSDGYTF. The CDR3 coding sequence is TGTGCCAGCAGCTTATGGACAGGGAGTGATGGCTACACCTTC.